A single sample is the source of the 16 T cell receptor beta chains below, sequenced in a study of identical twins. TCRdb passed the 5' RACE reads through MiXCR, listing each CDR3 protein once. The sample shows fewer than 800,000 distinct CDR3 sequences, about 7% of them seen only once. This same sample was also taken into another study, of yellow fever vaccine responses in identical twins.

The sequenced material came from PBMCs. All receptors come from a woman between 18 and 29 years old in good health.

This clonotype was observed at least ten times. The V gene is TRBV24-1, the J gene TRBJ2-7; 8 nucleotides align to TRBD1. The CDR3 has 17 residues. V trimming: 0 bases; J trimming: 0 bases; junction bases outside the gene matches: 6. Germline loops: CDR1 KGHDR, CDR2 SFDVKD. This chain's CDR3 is CATSDLPGTGASYEQYF. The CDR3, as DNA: TGTGCCACCAGTGATTTGCCCGGGACAGGCGCCTCCTACGAGCAGTACTTC.

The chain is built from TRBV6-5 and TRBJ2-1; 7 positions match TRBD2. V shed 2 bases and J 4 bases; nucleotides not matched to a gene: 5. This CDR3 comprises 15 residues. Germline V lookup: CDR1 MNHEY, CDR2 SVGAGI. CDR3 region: CASSYASGKYNEQFF. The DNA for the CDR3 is TGTGCCAGCAGTTACGCTAGCGGCAAGTACAATGAGCAGTTCTTC.

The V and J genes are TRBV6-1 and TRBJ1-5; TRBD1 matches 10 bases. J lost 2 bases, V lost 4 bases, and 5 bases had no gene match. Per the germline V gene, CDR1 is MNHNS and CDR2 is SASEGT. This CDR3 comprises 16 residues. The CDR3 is CASSGRTGGGNQPQHF. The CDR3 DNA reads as TGTGCCAGCAGTGGCCGGACAGGGGGTGGCAATCAGCCCCAGCATTTT.

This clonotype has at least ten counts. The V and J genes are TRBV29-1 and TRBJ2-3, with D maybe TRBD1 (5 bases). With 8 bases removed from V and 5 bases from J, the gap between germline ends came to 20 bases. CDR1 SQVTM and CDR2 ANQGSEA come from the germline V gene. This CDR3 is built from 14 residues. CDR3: CSPVGPQKLDTQYF. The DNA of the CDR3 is TGCAGCCCGGTGGGGCCGCAAAAACTAGATACGCAGTATTTT.

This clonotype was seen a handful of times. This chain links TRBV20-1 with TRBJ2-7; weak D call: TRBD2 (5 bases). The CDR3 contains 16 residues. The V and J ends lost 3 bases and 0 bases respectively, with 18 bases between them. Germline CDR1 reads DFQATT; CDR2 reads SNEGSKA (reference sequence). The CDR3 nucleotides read TGCAGTGCTAGGGACGCGCAGCCCGGGAACTCCTACGAGCAGTACTTC. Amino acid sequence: CSARDAQPGNSYEQYF.

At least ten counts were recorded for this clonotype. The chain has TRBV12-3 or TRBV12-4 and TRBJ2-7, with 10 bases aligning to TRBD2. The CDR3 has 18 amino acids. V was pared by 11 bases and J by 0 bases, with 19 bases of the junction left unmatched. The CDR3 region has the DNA TGTGCCTTCAGTTTATACAGACTAGCGGGCACTAACTCCTACGAGCAGTACTTC. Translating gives CAFSLYRLAGTNSYEQYF.

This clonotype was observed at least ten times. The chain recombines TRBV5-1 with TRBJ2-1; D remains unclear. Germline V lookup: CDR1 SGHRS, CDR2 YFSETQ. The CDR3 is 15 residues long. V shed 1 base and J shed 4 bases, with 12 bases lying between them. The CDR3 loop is CASSLLRAEYNEQFF. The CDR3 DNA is TGCGCCAGCAGCTTGTTAAGGGCAGAATACAATGAGCAGTTCTTC.

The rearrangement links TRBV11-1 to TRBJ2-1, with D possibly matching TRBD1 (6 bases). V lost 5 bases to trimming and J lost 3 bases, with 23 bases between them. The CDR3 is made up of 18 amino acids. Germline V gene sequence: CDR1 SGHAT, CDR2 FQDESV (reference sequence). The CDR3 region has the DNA TGTGCCAGCAGCCAATCCAGGGGCCCCGGAAGAAACTACAATGAGCAGTTCTTC. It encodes CASSQSRGPGRNYNEQFF.

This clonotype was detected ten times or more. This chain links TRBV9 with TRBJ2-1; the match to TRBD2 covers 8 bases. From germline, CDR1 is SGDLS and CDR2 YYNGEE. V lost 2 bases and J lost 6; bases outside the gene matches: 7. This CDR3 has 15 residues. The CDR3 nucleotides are TGTGCCAGCAGCGTGTTGGGGACTAGTCCCAATGAGCAGTTCTTC. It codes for CASSVLGTSPNEQFF.

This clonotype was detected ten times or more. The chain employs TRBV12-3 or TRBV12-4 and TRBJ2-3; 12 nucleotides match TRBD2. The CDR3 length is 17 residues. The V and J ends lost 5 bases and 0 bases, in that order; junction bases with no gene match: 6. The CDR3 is CASSKGLAGTSTDTQYF. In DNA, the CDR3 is TGTGCCAGCAGTAAGGGACTAGCGGGTACTAGCACAGATACGCAGTATTTT.

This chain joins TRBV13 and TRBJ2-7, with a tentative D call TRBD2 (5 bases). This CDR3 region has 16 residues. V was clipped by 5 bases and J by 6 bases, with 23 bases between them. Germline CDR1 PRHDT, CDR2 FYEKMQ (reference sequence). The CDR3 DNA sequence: TGTGCCAGCAGCCTAAGTACCGGGATGAGACGGGTCGAGCAGTACTTC. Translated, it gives CASSLSTGMRRVEQYF.

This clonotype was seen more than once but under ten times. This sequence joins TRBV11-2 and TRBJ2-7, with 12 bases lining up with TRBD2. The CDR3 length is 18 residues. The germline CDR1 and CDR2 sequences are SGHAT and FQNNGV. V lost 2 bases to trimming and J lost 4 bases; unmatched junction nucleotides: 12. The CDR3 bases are TGTGCCAGCAGCTTACGGGGGCGACTAGCGGGAGATAGATACGAGCAGTACTTC. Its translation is CASSLRGRLAGDRYEQYF. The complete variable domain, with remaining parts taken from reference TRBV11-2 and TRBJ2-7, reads EAGVAQSPRYKIIEKRQSVAFWCNPISGHATLYWYQQILGQGPKLLIQFQNNGVVDDSQLPKDRFSAERLKGVDSTLKIQPAKLEDSAVYLCASSLRGRLAGDRYEQYFGPGTRLTVT.

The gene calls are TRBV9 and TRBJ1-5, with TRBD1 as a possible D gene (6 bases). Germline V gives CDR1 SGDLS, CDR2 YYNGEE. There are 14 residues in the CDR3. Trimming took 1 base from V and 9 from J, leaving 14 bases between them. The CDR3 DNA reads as TGTGCCAGCAGCGTAATGGGGGCCGGTGGGCCCCAGCATTTT. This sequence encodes CASSVMGAGGPQHF.

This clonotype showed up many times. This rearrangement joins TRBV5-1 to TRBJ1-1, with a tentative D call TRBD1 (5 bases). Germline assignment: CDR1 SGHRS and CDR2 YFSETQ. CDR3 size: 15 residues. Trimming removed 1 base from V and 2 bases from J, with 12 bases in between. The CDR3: CASSLLGTDNTEAFF. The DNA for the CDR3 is TGCGCCAGCAGCTTGCTCGGGACGGACAACACTGAAGCTTTCTTT. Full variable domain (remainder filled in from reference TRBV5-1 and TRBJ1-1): KAGVTQTPRYLIKTRGQQVTLSCSPISGHRSVSWYQQTPGQGLQFLFEYFSETQRNKGNFPGRFSGRQFSNSRSEMNVSTLELGDSALYLCASSLLGTDNTEAFFGQGTRLTVV.

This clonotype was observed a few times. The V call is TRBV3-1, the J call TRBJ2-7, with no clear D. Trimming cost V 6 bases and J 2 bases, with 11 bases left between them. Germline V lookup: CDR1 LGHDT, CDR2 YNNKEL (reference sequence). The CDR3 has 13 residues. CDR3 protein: CASSQSQTYEQYF. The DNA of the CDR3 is TGTGCCAGCAGTCAGTCTCAGACCTACGAGCAGTACTTC.

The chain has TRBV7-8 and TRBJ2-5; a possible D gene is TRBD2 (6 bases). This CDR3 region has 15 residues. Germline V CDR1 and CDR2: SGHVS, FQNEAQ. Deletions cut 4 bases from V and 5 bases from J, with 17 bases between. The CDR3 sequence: CASSSSRLVGETQYF. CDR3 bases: TGTGCCAGCAGCTCCTCCCGACTAGTTGGGGAGACCCAGTACTTC.